This TCR beta chain was sequenced in a study of tumor-infiltrating lymphocytes in primary liver carcinoma. Co-extraction of both nucleic acids (RNA and DNA) used about 17-31 mg of unsorted bulk tissue. None of the patients had received treatment, and all had chronic HBV infection. Each sampled tumor had five separate regions taken from it. The CDR3 is 13 amino acids. Germline V gene lookup returns CDR1 SQVTM and CDR2 ANQGSEA. The researchers produced TCR beta cDNA from roughly 500 ng total RNA with a constant-region primer. Three nested multiplex PCR rounds of slightly modified ARM-PCR generated TCR beta libraries. The two initial PCR rounds, roughly 11 cycles each, used TRBV1-TRBV30 forward and C-beta reverse primers. MiXCR was run by TCRdb on the multiplex PCR reads, yielding one entry per CDR3 protein. Of 50,000 to 70,000 distinct CDR3 sequences listed, just over 70% are singletons.

The specimen was liver tumor tissue from sampling region 2. Noted subset: tumor region T2, inferior pole. This receptor was identified in a man between 35 and 55 years old with primary liver carcinoma and hepatitis B virus infection. The rearrangement links TRBV29-1 to TRBJ2-3; D tentatively fits TRBD1 or TRBD2 (5 bases each). CDR3 amino acids: CSVRDLRIDTQYF. The CDR3 nucleotides are TGCAGTGTTCGGGACCTCCGCATAGATACGCAGTATTTT.